The rows below give T cell receptor beta chains drawn from one sample of a study of cytomegalovirus exposure and HLA in healthy donors. Using immunoSEQ multiplex PCR, the repertoire was profiled, and TCRdb retains in-frame clones only, with some absent. The sample yields 110,000 to 150,000 clones, 86% seen once. Sequencing was performed on PBMCs. These receptors were taken from a man aged 18 to 35 in good health and CMV-seronegative. Each CDR3 is given with its conserved first and last residue. The D gene is left open where the match is weak. The size field is filled for only some rows; it gives once, few, many or a size class.

d_call j_call clone_size v_call cdr3_aa cdr3_nt
TRBD2 TRBJ2-1 . TRBV5-6 CASSSEGGAGGIYNEQFF TGTGCCAGCAGCTCTGAGGGAGGAGCGGGGGGAATCTACAATGAGCAGTTCTTC
TRBD1 TRBJ2-1 . TRBV9 CASSDHPLGTGYYEQFF TGTGCCAGCAGCGACCATCCTTTGGGGACAGGGTATTATGAGCAGTTCTTC
TRBD1 TRBJ2-2 . TRBV6-4 CASSGGQDTGELFF TGTGCCAGCAGTGGGGGACAGGACACCGGGGAGCTGTTTTTT
. TRBJ2-4 . TRBV9 CASSPTTGNLLAKNIQYF TGTGCCAGCAGCCCAACGACAGGCAACCTCTTAGCCAAAAACATTCAGTACTTC
TRBD1 TRBJ2-7 . TRBV10-2 CASQEAIGQGYHEQYF TGCGCCAGCCAGGAAGCCATCGGACAGGGGTATCACGAGCAGTACTTC
. TRBJ1-4 . TRBV27 CASSRLVATNEKLFF TGTGCCAGCAGCAGACTGGTAGCAACTAATGAAAAACTGTTTTTT
. TRBJ2-7 . TRBV6-5 CASSYSLLTSYEQYF TGTGCCAGCAGTTACTCACTACTGACCTCCTACGAGCAGTACTTC
. TRBJ1-5 . TRBV7-9 CASSYGQNSNQPQHF TGTGCCAGCAGCTATGGACAGAATAGCAATCAGCCCCAGCATTTT
. TRBJ1-2 . TRBV27 CASSFAANYGYTF TGTGCCAGCAGTTTCGCGGCGAACTATGGCTACACCTTC
TRBD1 TRBJ2-7 . TRBV5-5 CASSMDRGYGPYEQYF TGTGCCAGCAGCATGGACAGGGGCTACGGTCCCTACGAGCAGTACTTC
. TRBJ2-5 . TRBV7-2 CASSSLVETQYF TGTGCCAGCAGCTCACTAGTTGAGACCCAGTACTTC
. TRBJ1-5 few TRBV10-2 CATSRRQFSKPQHF TGCGCCACCTCCCGACGACAATTCTCTAAGCCCCAGCATTTT
TRBD2 TRBJ2-2 . TRBV18 CASSPQDLAVGTGELFF TGTGCCAGCTCACCCCAAGATCTAGCGGTGGGGACCGGGGAGCTGTTTTTT
TRBD1 TRBJ1-1 . TRBV19 CASSIHSQGAAGSVQNTEAFF TGTGCCAGTAGTATACATTCGCAGGGGGCGGCGGGATCGGTCCAGAACACTGAAGCTTTCTTT
. TRBJ1-5 . TRBV19 CASSIHEGGNQPQHF TGTGCCAGTAGTATACACGAGGGGGGCAATCAGCCCCAGCATTTT
. TRBJ1-1 . TRBV5-1 CASRPGVREDTEAFF TGCGCCAGCCGCCCGGGGGTCAGGGAGGACACTGAAGCTTTCTTT
TRBD1 TRBJ2-2 . TRBV30 CAWSVKGTGLPGELFF TGTGCCTGGAGTGTAAAAGGGACAGGGCTTCCTGGGGAGCTGTTTTTT
. TRBJ2-2 . TRBV5-1 CASSLDRTNTGELFF TGCGCCAGCAGCTTGGACAGGACGAACACCGGGGAGCTGTTTTTT
TRBD2 TRBJ2-7 . TRBV7-2 CASSIRTSHLYEQYF TGTGCCAGCAGCATCCGGACTAGCCATCTCTACGAGCAGTACTTC
TRBD1 TRBJ2-5 . TRBV18 CASSLRTGEETQYF TGTGCCAGCTCCCTTCGGACAGGAGAAGAGACCCAGTACTTC
TRBD2 TRBJ2-5 . TRBV5-1 CASGGLAGQETQYF TGCGCCAGCGGGGGACTAGCGGGTCAAGAGACCCAGTACTTC
TRBD1 TRBJ1-4 . TRBV7-8 CASSRWDRGHEKLFF TGTGCCAGCAGCCGCTGGGACAGGGGGCATGAAAAACTGTTTTTT
TRBD1 TRBJ2-7 . TRBV7-2 CASSLEARGRSYEQYF TGTGCCAGCAGCTTAGAGGCCAGGGGGCGTTCCTACGAGCAGTACTTC
TRBD2 TRBJ2-1 once TRBV28 CASSLEPAGRWNEQFF TGTGCCAGCAGTTTAGAACCAGCGGGACGATGGAATGAGCAGTTCTTC
. TRBJ2-5 . TRBV7-9 CASSYKETQYF TGTGCCAGCAGCTACAAAGAGACCCAGTACTTC
TRBD1 TRBJ1-4 . TRBV19 CASSIRQGEKLFF TGTGCCAGTAGTATCCGACAGGGGGAAAAACTGTTTTTT
. TRBJ2-2 . TRBV27 CASSSPPRRGLMNTGELFF TGTGCCAGCAGTTCCCCCCCGCGGAGGGGGCTGATGAACACCGGGGAGCTGTTTTTT
. TRBJ2-7 . TRBV19 CASSNRGFDEQYF TGTGCCAGTAGTAACAGAGGGTTCGACGAGCAGTACTTC
TRBD1 TRBJ2-5 . TRBV27 CASSLSTGGQRETQYF TGTGCCAGCAGTTTATCGACAGGGGGTCAGCGAGAGACCCAGTACTTC
TRBD1 TRBJ2-7 . TRBV9 CASSPGQFSYEQYF TGTGCCAGCAGCCCGGGACAGTTCTCCTACGAGCAGTACTTC
. TRBJ2-1 . TRBV2 CASRNLGLGRDNEQFF TGTGCCAGCAGGAATCTCGGGCTCGGGCGGGACAATGAGCAGTTCTTC